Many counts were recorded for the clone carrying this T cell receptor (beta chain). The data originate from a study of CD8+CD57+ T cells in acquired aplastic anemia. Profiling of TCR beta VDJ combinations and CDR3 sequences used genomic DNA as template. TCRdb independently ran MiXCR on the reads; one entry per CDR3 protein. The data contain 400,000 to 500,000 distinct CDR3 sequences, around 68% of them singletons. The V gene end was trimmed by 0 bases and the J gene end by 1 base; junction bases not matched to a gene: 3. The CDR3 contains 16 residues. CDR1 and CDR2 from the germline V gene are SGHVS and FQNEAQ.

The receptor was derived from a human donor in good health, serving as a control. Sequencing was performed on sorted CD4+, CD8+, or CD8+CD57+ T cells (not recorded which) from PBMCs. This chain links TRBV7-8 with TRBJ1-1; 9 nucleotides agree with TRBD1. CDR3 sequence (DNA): TGTGCCAGCAGCTTAGCGCCGGGACAGGGGAACACTGAAGCTTTCTTT. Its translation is CASSLAPGQGNTEAFF.